This TCR beta chain emerged from a study of T cells after yellow fever vaccination. The CDR3 has 16 amino acids. V dropped 4 bases and J dropped 4; count of bases not matched to a gene: 10. Germline CDR1 reads SGHRS; CDR2 reads YFSETQ. TCRdb reanalysed the 5' RACE reads using MiXCR and keeps one entry per CDR3 protein. The data hold more than 350,000 distinct CDR3 sequences, with around 10% observed a single time. In its sample, this clonotype was seen a few times. This TCR was recovered from a man younger than 30 who received the YFV17D yellow fever vaccine. This chain uses TRBV5-1 with TRBJ2-5, with 10 bases aligning to TRBD1. This material consisted of PBMCs, taken on the day of the first yellow fever vaccination. This chain's CDR3 is CASSRPGQGIGETQYF. DNA of the CDR3: TGCGCCAGCAGCAGACCGGGACAGGGGATCGGAGAGACCCAGTACTTC.